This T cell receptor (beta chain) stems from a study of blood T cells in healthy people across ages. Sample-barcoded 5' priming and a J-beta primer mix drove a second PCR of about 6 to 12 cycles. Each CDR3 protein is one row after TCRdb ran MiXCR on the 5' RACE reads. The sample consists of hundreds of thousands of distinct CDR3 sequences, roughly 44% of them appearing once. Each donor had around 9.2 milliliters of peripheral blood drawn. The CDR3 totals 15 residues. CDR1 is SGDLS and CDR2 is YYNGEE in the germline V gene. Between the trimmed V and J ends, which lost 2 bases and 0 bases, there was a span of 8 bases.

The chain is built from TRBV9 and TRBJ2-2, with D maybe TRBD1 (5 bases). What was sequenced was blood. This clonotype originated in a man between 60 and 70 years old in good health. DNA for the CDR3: TGTGCCAGCAGCGTGACAGATGCGAACACCGGGGAGCTGTTTTTT. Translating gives CASSVTDANTGELFF.